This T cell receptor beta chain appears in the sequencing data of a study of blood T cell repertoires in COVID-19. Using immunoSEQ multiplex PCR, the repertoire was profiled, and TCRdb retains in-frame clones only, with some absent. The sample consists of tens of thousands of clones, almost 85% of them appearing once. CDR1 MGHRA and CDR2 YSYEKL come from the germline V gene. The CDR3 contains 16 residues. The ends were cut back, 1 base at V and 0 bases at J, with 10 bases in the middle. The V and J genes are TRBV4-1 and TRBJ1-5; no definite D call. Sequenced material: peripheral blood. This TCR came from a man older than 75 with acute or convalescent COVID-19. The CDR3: CASSQVATFSNQPQHF. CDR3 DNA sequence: TGCGCCAGCAGCCAAGTAGCGACATTTAGCAATCAGCCCCAGCATTTT.